This passage covers 5 T cell receptor beta chains from one sample sequenced in a study of Ad26.COV2.S vaccination and SARS-CoV-2 variants. Treatment specified: approximately 18 received Ad26.COV2.S at low or high dose, single or two shots; several received placebo; per-sample allocation not given. Collection of samples fell on day 63 after the first vaccine or placebo injection. The method was immunoSEQ multiplex PCR; TCRdb's version includes in-frame clones alone and lacks a portion of them. The table has 350,000 to 450,000 clones, roughly 81% seen once; the top ten hold around 3%. The source was peripheral blood, collected in a trial of Ad26.COV2.S vaccine versus placebo. The receptor source for this set is a person between 18 and 65 years old who received the Ad26.COV2.S COVID-19 vaccine or a placebo.

This chain connects TRBV19 to TRBJ2-1; D remains unclear. Germline V gene lookup returns CDR1 LNHDA and CDR2 SQIVND (reference sequence). Trimming pared 5 bases from V and 8 bases from J, leaving 13 bases between. This CDR3 region has 13 residues. CDR3 coding DNA: TGTGCCAGTAGTCCCCGATCTCGGGATGAGCAGTTCTTC. Its translation: CASSPRSRDEQFF. Full variable domain (remainder filled in from reference TRBV19 and TRBJ2-1): DGGITQSPKYLFRKEGQNVTLSCEQNLNHDAMYWYRQDPGQGLRLIYYSQIVNDFQKGDIAEGYSVSREKKESFPLTVTSAQKNPTAFYLCASSPRSRDEQFFGPGTRLTVL.

The rearrangement joins TRBV11-2 to TRBJ2-6; 14 bases are a match to TRBD2. Germline V gene sequence: CDR1 SGHAT, CDR2 FQNNGV. CDR3 size: 18 residues. The V gene end was trimmed by 6 bases and the J gene end by 1 base; junction bases not matched to a gene: 5. The CDR3 reads CASRMTSGGASGANVLTF. DNA of the CDR3: TGTGCCAGCAGGATGACTAGCGGGGGGGCATCTGGGGCCAACGTCCTGACTTTC.

The chain combines TRBV11-2 with TRBJ1-1; 12 nucleotides match TRBD1. The CDR3 totals 17 residues. V lost 3 bases and J lost 10; bases outside the gene matches: 15. Germline V lookup: CDR1 SGHAT, CDR2 FQNNGV. This CDR3 reads CASSLGQRDRGLLGAFF. DNA for the CDR3: TGTGCCAGCAGCTTGGGTCAGCGGGACAGGGGGCTTCTTGGAGCTTTCTTT.

The rearrangement links TRBV7-6 to TRBJ2-3, with D unclear. Germline V gene data show CDR1 as SGHVS and CDR2 as FNYEAQ. V dropped 4 bases and J dropped 2 bases, with 22 bases sitting between them. The CDR3 consists of 18 residues. CDR3 sequence (DNA): TGTGCCAGCAGCTCCGAGGTATTCCTGGGTTCCCCCACAGATACGCAGTATTTT. Its protein product is CASSSEVFLGSPTDTQYF.

CDR3 coding DNA: TGTGCCAGCAGTTCACAGGACTACGAGCAGTACTTC. It encodes CASSSQDYEQYF. The chain combines TRBV12-3 or TRBV12-4 with TRBJ2-7; tentative D call: TRBD1 (5 bases). The length of the CDR3 is 12 residues. Trimming took off 4 bases at V and 3 bases at J, with 7 bases between the two ends.